This TCR beta chain stems from a study of CD8+ T cells in alopecia areata. In the study overall: Treatment of the treated patients consisted of oral tofacitinib, 5 to 10 mg twice daily.

Alopecia areata patients provided lesional scalp punch biopsies and peripheral blood, both collected for the study. Study outcomes and limitations: Compared with normal scalp, lesional scalp had higher clonality and more expanded CD8+ clones.

Investigators isolated RNA and reverse transcribed it into cDNA to act as the sequencing template. Data came from immunoSEQ multiplex PCR; TCRdb stores just in-frame clones and leaves some out. Of some 170,000 clones listed, just over 65% are singletons. Points on this clone: The target antigen is unknown.

Germline V gives CDR1 SGHNT, CDR2 YENEEA. CDR3 length: 14 amino acids. The V end was cut by 1 base, the J end by 11 bases, with 15 bases between. The sample here was CD8+ T cells sorted from blood, taken at week 0. The chain employs TRBV11-3 and TRBJ2-1; D possibly corresponds to TRBD1 (5 bases). The source is a human donor with alopecia areata. Here the CDR3 DNA reads TGTGCCAGCAGCTTAGTGGAGCAGGGCCTTCAGCAGTTCTTC. Protein sequence: CASSLVEQGLQQFF.